The TCR beta chain described here comes from a study of blood T cell repertoires in COVID-19. For the study at large: From the United States, Italy and Spain came samples of acute and convalescent COVID-19. Nucleic acid was either cDNA or gDNA, and it came from T cells, B-cell-depleted T cells, or PBMCs.

How the authors handled the data: Amplifying reference gene primers gave estimates of nucleated cell counts. Clones were read by immunoSEQ multiplex PCR, and TCRdb kept only the in-frame ones, dropping some. That table furnishes V, J and clone size, whereas the DNA furnished D and trimming. The repertoire holds fewer than 250,000 clones, with 82% as singletons. The CDR3 length is 16 residues. Germline assignment: CDR1 SGHVS and CDR2 FQNEAQ. With 6 bases clipped from V and 2 bases from J, the junction kept 9 bases outside the gene matches. Seattle's enrolled individuals joined amid active infection and were then monitored longitudinally.

This TCR derives from a woman aged 60 to 75 with COVID-19, enrolled during active disease. This chain links TRBV7-8 with TRBJ1-4; TRBD1 agrees at 7 bases. Source material: peripheral blood. CDR3 sequence reads: CASRRDRQSTNEKLFF. In DNA, the CDR3 is TGTGCCAGCAGGAGGGACAGACAATCGACTAATGAAAAACTGTTTTTT.